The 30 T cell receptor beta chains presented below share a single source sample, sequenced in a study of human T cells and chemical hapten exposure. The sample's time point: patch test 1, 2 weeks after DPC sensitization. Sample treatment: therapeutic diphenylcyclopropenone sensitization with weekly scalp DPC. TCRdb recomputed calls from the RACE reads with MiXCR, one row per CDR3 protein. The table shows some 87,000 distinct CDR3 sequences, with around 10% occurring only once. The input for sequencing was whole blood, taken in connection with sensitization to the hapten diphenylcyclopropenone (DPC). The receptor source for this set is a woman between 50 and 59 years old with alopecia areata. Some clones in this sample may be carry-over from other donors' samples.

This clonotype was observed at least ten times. The CDR3 loop reads CASSPVRAQANVLTF. The CDR3 DNA follows: TGTGCCAGCTCACCGGTTAGGGCACAGGCCAACGTCCTGACTTTC. V and J are TRBV18 and TRBJ2-6, with D uncertain. Germline CDR1 and CDR2: KGHSH and LQKENI. The CDR3 has 15 amino acids. Trimming left V 3 bases short and J 6 bases short, with 12 bases between.

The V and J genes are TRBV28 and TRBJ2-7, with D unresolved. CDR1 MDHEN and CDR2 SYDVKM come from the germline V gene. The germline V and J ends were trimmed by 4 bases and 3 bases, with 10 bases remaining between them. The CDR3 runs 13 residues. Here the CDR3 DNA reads TGTGCCAGCAGTTCCACTCCAGGCTACGAGCAGTACTTC. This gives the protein CASSSTPGYEQYF.

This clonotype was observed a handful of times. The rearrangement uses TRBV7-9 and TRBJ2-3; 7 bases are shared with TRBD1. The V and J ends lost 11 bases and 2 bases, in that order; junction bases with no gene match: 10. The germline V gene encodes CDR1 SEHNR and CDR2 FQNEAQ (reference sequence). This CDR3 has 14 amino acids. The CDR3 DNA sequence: TGTGCCGGTTCAGGAAGGGGGCCCACAGATACGCAGTATTTT. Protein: CAGSGRGPTDTQYF.

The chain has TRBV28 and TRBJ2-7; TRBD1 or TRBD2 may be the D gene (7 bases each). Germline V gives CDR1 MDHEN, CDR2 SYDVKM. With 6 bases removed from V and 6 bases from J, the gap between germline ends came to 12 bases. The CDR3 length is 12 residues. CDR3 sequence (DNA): TGTGCCAGCAGCGACAGGGAGGGCGAGCAGTACTTC. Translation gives CASSDREGEQYF.

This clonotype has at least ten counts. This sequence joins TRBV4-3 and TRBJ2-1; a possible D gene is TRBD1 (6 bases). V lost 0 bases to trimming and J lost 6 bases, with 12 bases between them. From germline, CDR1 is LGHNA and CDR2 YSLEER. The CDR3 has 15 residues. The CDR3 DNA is TGCGCCAGCAGCCAAGAGTTCAGGGGAACCAATGAGCAGTTCTTC. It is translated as CASSQEFRGTNEQFF.

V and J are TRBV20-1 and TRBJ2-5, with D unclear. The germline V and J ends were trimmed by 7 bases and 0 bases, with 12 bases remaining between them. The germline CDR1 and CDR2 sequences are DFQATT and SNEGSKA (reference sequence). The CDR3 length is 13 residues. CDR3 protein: CSVPPLDQETQYF. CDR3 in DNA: TGCAGTGTTCCTCCCCTGGACCAAGAGACCCAGTACTTC.

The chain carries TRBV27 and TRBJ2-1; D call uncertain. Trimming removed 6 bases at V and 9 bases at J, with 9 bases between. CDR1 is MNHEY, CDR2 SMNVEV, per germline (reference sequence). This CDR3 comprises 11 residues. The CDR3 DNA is TGTGCCAGCAGCTCGAAGGTTGAGCAGTTCTTC. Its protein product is CASSSKVEQFF.

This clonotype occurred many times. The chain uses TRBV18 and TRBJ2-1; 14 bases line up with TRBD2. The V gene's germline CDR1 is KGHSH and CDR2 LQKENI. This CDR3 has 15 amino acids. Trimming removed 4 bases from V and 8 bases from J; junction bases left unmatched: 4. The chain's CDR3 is CASSQTSGRAHEQFF. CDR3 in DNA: TGTGCCAGCTCACAGACTAGCGGGAGGGCCCATGAGCAGTTCTTC.

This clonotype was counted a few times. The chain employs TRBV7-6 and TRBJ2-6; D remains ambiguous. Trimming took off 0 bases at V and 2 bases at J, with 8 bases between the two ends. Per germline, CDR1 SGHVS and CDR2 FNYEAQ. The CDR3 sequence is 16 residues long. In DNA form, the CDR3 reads TGTGCCAGCAGCTTAGCCTCCGGACCTGGGGCCAACGTCCTGACTTTC. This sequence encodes CASSLASGPGANVLTF.

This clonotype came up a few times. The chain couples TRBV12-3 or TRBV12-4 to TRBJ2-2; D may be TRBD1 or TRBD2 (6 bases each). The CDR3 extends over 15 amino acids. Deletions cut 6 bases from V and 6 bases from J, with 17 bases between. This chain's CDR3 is CASSFPQGGAGELFF. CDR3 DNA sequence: TGTGCCAGCAGCTTCCCACAGGGAGGAGCCGGGGAGCTGTTTTTT.

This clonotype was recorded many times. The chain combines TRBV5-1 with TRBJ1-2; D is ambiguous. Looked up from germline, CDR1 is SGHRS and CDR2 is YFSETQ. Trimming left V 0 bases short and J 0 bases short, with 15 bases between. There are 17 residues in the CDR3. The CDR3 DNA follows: TGCGCCAGCAGCTTGGCTTGGGGTTTCGGAGCTAACTATGGCTACACCTTC. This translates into CASSLAWGFGANYGYTF.

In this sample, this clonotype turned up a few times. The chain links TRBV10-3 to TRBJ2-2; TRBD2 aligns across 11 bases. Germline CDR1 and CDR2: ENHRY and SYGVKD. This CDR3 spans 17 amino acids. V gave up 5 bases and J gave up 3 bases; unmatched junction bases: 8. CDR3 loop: CAISQLAGGGDTGELFF. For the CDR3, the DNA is TGTGCCATCAGTCAGCTAGCGGGAGGTGGCGACACCGGGGAGCTGTTTTTT.

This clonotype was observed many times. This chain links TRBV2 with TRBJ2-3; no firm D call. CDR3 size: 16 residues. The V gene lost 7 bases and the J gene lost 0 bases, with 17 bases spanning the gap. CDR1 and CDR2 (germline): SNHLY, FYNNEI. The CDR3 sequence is CASTLRAATSTDTQYF. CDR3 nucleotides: TGTGCCAGCACCCTAAGGGCAGCCACCAGCACAGATACGCAGTATTTT.

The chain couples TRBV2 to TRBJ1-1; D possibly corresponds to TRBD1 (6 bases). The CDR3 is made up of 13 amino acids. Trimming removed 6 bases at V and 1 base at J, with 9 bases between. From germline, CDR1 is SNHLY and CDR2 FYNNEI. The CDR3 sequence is CASRTTGNTEAFF. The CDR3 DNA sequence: TGTGCCAGCAGGACGACAGGGAACACTGAAGCTTTCTTT.

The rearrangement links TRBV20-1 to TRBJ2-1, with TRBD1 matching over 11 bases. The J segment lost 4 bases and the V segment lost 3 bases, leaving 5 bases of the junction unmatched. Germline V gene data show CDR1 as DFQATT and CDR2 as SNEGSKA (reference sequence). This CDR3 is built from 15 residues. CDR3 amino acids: CSASEGTGGYNEQFF. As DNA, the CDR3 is TGCAGTGCTAGTGAAGGGACAGGGGGTTACAATGAGCAGTTCTTC.

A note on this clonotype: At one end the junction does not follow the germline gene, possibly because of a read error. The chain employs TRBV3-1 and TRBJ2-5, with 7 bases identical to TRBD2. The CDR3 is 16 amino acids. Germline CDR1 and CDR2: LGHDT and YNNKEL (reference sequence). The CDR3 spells CASNQLGLADQETQYF. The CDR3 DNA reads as TGTGCCAGCAACCAATTGGGGCTAGCGGACCAAGAGACCCAGTACTTC.

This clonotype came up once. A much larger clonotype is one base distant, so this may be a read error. CDR3 sequence (DNA): TGCAGCGTTGAGCCCGAAGCTTTCTTT. Encoded protein: CSVEPEAFF. The gene calls are TRBV29-1 and TRBJ1-1, with D unresolved. Germline-derived CDR1 and CDR2 are SQVTM and ANQGSEA. The CDR3 consists of 9 residues. With 3 bases removed from V and 8 bases from J, the gap between germline ends came to 4 bases. Complete variable domain (other parts from reference TRBV29-1 and TRBJ1-1): SAVISQKPSRDICQRGTSLTIQCQVDSQVTMMFWYRQQPGQSLTLIATANQGSEATYESGFVIDKFPISRPNLTFSTLTVSNMSPEDSSIYLCSVEPEAFFGQGTRLTVV.

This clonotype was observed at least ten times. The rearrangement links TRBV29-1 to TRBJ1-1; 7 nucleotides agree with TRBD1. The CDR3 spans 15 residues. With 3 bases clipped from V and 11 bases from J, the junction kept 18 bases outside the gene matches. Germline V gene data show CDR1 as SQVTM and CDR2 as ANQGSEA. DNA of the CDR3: TGCAGCGTTGAGGGGGACAGTTTCGGCCCCGGATGGGCTTTCTTT. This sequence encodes CSVEGDSFGPGWAFF. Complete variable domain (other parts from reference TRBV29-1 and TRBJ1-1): SAVISQKPSRDICQRGTSLTIQCQVDSQVTMMFWYRQQPGQSLTLIATANQGSEATYESGFVIDKFPISRPNLTFSTLTVSNMSPEDSSIYLCSVEGDSFGPGWAFFGQGTRLTVV.

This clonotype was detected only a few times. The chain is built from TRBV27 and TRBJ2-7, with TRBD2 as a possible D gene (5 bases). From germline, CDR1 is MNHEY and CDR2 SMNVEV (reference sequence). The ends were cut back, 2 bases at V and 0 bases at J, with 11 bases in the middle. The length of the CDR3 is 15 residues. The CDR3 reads CASSLTKRSSYEQYF. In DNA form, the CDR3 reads TGTGCCAGCAGTTTAACAAAGCGGAGCTCCTACGAGCAGTACTTC.

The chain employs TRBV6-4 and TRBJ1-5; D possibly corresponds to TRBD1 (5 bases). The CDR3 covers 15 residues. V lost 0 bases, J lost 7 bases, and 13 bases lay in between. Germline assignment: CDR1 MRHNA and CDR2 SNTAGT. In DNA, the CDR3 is TGTGCCAGCAGTGACTCCGATCGGGGCTCGCAGCCCCAGCATTTT. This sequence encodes CASSDSDRGSQPQHF.

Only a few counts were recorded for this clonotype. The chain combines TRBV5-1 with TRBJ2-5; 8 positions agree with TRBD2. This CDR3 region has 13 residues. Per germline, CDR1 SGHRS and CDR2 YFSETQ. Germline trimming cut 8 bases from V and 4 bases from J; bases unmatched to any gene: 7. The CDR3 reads CASQRERGETQYF. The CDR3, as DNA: TGCGCCAGTCAGCGGGAGAGGGGAGAGACCCAGTACTTC.

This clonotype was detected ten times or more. In DNA, the CDR3 is TGTGCCAGCAGTCCCGACAGGAGCCGCTACGAGCAGTACTTC. It is translated as CASSPDRSRYEQYF. This chain joins TRBV6-5 and TRBJ2-7, with D possibly TRBD1 on 6 matching bases. The CDR3 covers 14 residues. Per germline, CDR1 MNHEY and CDR2 SVGAGI. Trimming left V 5 bases short and J 3 bases short, with 14 bases between.

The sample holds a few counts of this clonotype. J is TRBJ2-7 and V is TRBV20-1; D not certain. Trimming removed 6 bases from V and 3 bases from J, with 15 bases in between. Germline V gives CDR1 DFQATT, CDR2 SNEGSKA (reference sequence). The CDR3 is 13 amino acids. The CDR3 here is CSAAPSGNYEQYF. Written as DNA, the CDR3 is TGCAGTGCCGCACCAAGTGGCAACTACGAGCAGTACTTC.

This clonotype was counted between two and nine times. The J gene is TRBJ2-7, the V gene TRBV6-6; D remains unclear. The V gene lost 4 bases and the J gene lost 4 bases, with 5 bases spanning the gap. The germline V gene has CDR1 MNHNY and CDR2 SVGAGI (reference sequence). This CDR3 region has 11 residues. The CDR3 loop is CASSFLYEQYF. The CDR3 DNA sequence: TGTGCCAGCAGTTTTCTGTACGAGCAGTACTTC.

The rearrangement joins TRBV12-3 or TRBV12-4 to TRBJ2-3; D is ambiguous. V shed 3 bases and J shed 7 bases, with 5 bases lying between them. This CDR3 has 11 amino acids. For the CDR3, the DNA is TGTGCCAGCAGTTTTGGAAATACGCAGTATTTT. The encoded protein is CASSFGNTQYF.

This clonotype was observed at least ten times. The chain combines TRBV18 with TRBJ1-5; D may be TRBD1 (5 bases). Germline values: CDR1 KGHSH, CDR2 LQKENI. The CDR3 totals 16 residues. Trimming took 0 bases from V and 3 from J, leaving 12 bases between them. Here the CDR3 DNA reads TGTGCCAGCTCACCACCAGGGACGGGCATCAATCAGCCCCAGCATTTT. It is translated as CASSPPGTGINQPQHF.

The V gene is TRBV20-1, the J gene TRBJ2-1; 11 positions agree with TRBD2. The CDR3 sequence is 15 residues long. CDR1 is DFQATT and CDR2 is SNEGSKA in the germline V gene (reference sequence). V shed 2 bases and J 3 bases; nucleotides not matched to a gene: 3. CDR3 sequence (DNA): TGCAGTGCTAGATTCACTAGCGGGAGCTACAATGAGCAGTTCTTC. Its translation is CSARFTSGSYNEQFF.

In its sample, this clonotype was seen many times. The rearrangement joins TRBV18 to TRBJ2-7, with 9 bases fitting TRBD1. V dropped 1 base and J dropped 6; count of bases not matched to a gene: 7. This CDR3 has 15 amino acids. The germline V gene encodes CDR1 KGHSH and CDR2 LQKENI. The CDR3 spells CASSPRGDRVSEQYF. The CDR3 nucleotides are TGTGCCAGCTCACCACGCGGGGACAGGGTATCCGAGCAGTACTTC.

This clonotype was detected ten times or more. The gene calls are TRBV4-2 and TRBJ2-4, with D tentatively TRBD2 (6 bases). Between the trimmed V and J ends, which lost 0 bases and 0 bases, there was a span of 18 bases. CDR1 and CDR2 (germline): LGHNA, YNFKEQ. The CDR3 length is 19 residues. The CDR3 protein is CASSQDGRSGSIAKNIQYF. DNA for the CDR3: TGTGCCAGCAGCCAAGACGGGAGAAGCGGAAGTATAGCCAAAAACATTCAGTACTTC.

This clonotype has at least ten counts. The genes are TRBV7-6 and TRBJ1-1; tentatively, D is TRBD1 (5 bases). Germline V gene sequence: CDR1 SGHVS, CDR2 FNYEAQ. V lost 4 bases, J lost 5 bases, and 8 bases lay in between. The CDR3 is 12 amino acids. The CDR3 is CASSSGRTEAFF. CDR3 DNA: TGTGCCAGCAGCTCGGGACGGACTGAAGCTTTCTTT. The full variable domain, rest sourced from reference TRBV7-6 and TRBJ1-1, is GAGVSQSPRYKVTKRGQDVALRCDPISGHVSLYWYRQALGQGPEFLTYFNYEAQQDKSGLPNDRFSAERPEGSISTLTIQRTEQRDSAMYRCASSSGRTEAFFGQGTRLTVV.